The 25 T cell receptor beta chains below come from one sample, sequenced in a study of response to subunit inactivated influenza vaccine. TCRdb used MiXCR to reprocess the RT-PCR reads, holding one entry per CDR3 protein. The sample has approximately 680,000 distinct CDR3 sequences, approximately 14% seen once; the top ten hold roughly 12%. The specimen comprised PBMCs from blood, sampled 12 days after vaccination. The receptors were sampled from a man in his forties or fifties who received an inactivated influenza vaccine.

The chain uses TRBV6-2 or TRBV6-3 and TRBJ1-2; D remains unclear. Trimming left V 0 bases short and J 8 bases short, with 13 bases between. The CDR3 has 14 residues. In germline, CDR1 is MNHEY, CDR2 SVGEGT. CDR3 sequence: CASSYSSGVLGYTF. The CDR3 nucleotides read TGTGCCAGCAGTTACTCGTCCGGGGTCCTGGGCTACACCTTC.

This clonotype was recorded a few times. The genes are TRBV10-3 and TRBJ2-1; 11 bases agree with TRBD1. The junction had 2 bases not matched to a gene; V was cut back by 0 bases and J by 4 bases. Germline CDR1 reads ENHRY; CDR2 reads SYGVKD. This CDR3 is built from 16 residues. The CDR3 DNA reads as TGTGCCATCAGTGAGTCCGGACAGGGGGCGTACAATGAGCAGTTCTTC. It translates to CAISESGQGAYNEQFF.

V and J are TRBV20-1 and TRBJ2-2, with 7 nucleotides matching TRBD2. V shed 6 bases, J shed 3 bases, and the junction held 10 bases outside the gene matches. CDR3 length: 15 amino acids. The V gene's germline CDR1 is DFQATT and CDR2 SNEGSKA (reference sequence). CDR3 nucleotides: TGCAGTGCACCTCCCTCCGGGGGGTACACCGGGGAGCTGTTTTTT. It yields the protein CSAPPSGGYTGELFF.

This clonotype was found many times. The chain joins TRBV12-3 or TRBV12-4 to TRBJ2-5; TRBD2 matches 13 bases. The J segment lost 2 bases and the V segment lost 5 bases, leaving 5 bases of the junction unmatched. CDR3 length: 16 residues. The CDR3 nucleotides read TGTGCCAGCAGTCCGGGACTAGCGGGGCATCAAGAGACCCAGTACTTC. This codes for CASSPGLAGHQETQYF.

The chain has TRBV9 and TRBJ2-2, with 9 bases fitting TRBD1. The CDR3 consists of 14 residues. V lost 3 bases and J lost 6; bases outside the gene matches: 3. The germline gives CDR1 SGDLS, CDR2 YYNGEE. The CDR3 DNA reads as TGTGCCAGCAGCGCGACAGGGGGATCCGGGGAGCTGTTTTTT. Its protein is CASSATGGSGELFF.

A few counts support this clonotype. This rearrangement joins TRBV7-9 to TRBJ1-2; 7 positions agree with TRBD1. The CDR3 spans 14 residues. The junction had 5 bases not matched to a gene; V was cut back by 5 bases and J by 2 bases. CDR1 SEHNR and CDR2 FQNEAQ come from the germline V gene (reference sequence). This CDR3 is CASSPKDRNYGYTF. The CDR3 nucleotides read TGTGCCAGCAGCCCTAAGGACAGGAACTATGGCTACACCTTC.

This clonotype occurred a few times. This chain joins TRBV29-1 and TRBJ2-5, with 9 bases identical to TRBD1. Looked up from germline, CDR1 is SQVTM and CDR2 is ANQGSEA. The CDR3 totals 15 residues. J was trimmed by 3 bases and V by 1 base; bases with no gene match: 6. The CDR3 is CSVEAPDRGEETQYF. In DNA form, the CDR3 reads TGCAGCGTTGAAGCCCCAGACAGGGGGGAAGAGACCCAGTACTTC.

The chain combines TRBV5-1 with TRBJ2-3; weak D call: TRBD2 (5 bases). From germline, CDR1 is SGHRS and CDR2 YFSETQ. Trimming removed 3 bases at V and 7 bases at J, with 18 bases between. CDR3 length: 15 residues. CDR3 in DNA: TGCGCCAGCAGCTCCTGGGGAGCTTCGGAGAATACGCAGTATTTT. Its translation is CASSSWGASENTQYF.

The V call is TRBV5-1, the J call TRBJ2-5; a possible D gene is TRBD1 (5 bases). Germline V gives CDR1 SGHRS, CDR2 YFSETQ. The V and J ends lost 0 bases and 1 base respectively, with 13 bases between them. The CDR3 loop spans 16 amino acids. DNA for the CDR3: TGCGCCAGCAGCTTGGTCGGTGACAGACCCCAAGAGACCCAGTACTTC. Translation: CASSLVGDRPQETQYF.

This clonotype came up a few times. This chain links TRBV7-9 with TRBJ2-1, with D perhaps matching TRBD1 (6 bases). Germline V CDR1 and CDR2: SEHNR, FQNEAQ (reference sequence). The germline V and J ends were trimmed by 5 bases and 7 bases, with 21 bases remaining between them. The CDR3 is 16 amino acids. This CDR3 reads CASSLTASGVSNEQFF. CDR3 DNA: TGTGCCAGCAGCCTTACCGCGTCAGGGGTTTCTAATGAGCAGTTCTTC. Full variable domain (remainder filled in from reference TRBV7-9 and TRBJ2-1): DTGVSQNPRHKITKRGQNVTFRCDPISEHNRLYWYRQTLGQGPEFLTYFQNEAQLEKSRLLSDRFSAERPKGSFSTLEIQRTEQGDSAMYLCASSLTASGVSNEQFFGPGTRLTVL.

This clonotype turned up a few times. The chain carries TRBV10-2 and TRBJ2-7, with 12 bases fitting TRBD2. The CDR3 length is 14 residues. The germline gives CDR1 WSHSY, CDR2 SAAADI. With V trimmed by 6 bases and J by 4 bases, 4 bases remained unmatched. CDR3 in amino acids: CASSRLAGVYEQYF. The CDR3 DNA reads TGCGCCAGCAGCCGACTAGCGGGAGTGTACGAGCAGTACTTC.

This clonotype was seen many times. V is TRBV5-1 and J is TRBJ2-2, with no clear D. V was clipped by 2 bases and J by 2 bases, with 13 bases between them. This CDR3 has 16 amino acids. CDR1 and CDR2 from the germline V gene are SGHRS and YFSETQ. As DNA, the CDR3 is TGCGCCAGCAGCTTACAGCCAAACACAAACACCGGGGAGCTGTTTTTT. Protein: CASSLQPNTNTGELFF.

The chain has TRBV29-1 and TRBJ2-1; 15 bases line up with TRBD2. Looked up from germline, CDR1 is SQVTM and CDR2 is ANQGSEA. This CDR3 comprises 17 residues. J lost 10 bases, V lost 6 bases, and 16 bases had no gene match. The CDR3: CSVTGLAGGFPRGEQFF. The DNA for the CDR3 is TGCAGCGTAACGGGACTAGCGGGAGGATTTCCCCGGGGGGAGCAGTTCTTC.

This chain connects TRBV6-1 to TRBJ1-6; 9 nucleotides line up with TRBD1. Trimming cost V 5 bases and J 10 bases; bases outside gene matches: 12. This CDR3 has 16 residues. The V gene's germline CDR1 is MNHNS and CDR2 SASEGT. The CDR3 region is CASSIRTGAVGSPLHF. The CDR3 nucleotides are TGTGCCAGCAGTATCCGGACAGGGGCCGTGGGGTCACCCCTCCACTTT.

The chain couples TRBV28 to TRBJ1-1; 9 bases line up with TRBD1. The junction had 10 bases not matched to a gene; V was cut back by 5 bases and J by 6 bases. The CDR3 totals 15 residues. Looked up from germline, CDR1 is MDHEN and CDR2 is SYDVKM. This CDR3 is CASSIKNRGLAEAFF. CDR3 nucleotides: TGTGCCAGCAGTATTAAAAACAGGGGGCTTGCTGAAGCTTTCTTT.

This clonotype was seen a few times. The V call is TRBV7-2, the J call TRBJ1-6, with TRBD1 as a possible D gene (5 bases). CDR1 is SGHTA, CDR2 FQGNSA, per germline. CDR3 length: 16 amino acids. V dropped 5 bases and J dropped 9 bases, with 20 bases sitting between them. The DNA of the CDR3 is TGTGCCAGCAGCCTCCCTTCGGGGCCGCCGGGTTCACCCCTCCACTTT. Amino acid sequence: CASSLPSGPPGSPLHF. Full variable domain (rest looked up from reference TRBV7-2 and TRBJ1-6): GAGVSQSPSNKVTEKGKDVELRCDPISGHTALYWYRQSLGQGLEFLIYFQGNSAPDKSGLPSDRFSAERTGGSVSTLTIQRTQQEDSAVYLCASSLPSGPPGSPLHFGNGTRLTVT.

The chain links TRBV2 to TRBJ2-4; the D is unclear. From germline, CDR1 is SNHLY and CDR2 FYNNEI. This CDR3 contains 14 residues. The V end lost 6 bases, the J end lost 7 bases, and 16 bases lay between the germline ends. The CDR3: CASRRTFGRNIQYF. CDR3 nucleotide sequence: TGTGCCAGCAGACGTACCTTTGGGCGGAACATTCAGTACTTC.

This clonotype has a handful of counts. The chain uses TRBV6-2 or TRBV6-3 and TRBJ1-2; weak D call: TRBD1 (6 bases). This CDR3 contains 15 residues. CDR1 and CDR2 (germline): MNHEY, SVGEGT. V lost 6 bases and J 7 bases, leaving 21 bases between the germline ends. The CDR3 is CASRPAGEASVGYTF. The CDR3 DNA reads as TGTGCCAGCAGGCCTGCAGGGGAAGCTAGCGTTGGCTACACCTTC.

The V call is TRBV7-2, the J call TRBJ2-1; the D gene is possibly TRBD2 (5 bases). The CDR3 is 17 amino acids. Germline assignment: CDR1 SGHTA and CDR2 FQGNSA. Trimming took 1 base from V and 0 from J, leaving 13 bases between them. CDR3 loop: CASSLVAGGSSYNEQFF. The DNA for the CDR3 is TGTGCCAGCAGCTTAGTGGCGGGCGGAAGCTCCTACAATGAGCAGTTCTTC.

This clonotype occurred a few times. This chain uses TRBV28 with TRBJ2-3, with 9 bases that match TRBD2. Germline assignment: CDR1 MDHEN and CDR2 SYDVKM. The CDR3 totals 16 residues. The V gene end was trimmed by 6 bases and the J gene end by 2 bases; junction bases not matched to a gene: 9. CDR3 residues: CASSLGSGSNTDTQYF. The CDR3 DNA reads TGTGCCAGCAGCCTGGGTAGCGGGAGCAACACAGATACGCAGTATTTT.

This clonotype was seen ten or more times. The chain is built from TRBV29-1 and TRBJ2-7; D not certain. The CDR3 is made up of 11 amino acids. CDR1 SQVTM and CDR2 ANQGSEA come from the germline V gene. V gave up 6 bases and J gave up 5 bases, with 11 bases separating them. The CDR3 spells CSVEYHNEQYF. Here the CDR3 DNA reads TGCAGCGTGGAATATCACAACGAGCAGTACTTC.

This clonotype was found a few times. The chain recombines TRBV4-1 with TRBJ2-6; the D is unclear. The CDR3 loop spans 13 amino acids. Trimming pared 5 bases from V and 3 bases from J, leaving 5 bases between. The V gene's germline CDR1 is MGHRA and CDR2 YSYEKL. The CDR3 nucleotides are TGCGCCAGCAGCTCCCTTGGGGCCAACGTCCTGACTTTC. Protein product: CASSSLGANVLTF.

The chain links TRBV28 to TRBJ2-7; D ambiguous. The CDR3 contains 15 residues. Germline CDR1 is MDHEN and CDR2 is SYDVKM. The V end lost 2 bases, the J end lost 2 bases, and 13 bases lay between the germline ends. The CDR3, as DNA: TGTGCCAGCAGTTTACCTACACAACTAACCTACGAGCAGTACTTC. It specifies CASSLPTQLTYEQYF.

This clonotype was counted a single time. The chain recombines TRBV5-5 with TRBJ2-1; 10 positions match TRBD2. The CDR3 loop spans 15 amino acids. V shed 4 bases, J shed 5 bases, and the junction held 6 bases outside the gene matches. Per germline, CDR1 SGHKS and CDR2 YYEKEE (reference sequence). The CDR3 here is CASSGIAGGNNEQFF. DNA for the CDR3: TGTGCCAGCAGCGGAATAGCGGGAGGTAACAATGAGCAGTTCTTC.

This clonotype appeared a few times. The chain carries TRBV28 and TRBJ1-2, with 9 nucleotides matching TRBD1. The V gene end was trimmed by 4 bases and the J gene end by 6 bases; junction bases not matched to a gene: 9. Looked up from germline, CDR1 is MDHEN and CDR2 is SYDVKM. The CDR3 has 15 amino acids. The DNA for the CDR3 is TGTGCCAGCAGTTCACCGGGACAGGGTGTAAATGGCTACACCTTC. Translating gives CASSSPGQGVNGYTF.